This passage covers 17 T cell receptor beta chains from one sample sequenced in a study of control samples from healthy donors and cancer patients. TCRdb keeps only in-frame clones here, not all; method: immunoSEQ multiplex PCR. Altogether roughly 120,000 clones are present, approximately 92% being singletons, with the ten largest covering around 1.2%. The source material was PBMCs. The receptors were gathered from a woman between 45 and 60 years old with colorectal cancer.

The chain couples TRBV3-1 (or the pseudogene TRBV3-2) to TRBJ2-3; TRBD1 matches at 7 bases. V was clipped by 1 base and J by 2 bases; unmatched bases: 9. Germline V lookup: CDR1 LGHDT, CDR2 YNNKEL (reference sequence). This CDR3 region has 17 residues. Here the CDR3 DNA reads TGTGCCAGCAGCCAAGTGTCGACAGGGCTCTACACAGATACGCAGTATTTT. This codes for CASSQVSTGLYTDTQYF.

The rearrangement joins TRBV19 to TRBJ1-5; a possible D gene is TRBD1 (6 bases). Germline CDR1 LNHDA, CDR2 SQIVND (reference sequence). Trimming left V 4 bases short and J 10 bases short, with 11 bases between. The CDR3 totals 12 residues. DNA for the CDR3: TGTGCCAGTAGTACCGGACAGATTCCCCAGCATTTT. Translated, it gives CASSTGQIPQHF.

The chain joins TRBV5-1 to TRBJ2-5; 15 nucleotides line up with TRBD2. CDR3 length: 17 amino acids. V lost 5 bases and J lost 0; bases outside the gene matches: 5. The germline gives CDR1 SGHRS, CDR2 YFSETQ. This CDR3 is CASSFGTSGRNQETQYF. As DNA, the CDR3 is TGCGCCAGCAGTTTCGGGACTAGCGGGAGGAACCAAGAGACCCAGTACTTC.

The chain is built from TRBV9 and TRBJ2-3, with TRBD1 as a possible D gene (7 bases). CDR1 and CDR2 (germline): SGDLS, YYNGEE. The CDR3 extends over 16 amino acids. The ends were cut back, 1 base at V and 5 bases at J, with 17 bases in the middle. CDR3 in amino acids: CASSVTQGGAQDTQYF. CDR3 sequence (DNA): TGTGCCAGCAGCGTAACTCAGGGGGGCGCCCAAGATACGCAGTATTTT.

The chain couples TRBV28 to TRBJ1-3, with D perhaps TRBD1 (6 bases). Germline CDR1 is MDHEN and CDR2 is SYDVKM. V lost 2 bases, J lost 6 bases, and 8 bases lay in between. CDR3 length: 13 amino acids. The CDR3 DNA follows: TGTGCCAGCAGTTTAAACAGGGAAAACACCATATATTTT. This sequence encodes CASSLNRENTIYF.

The rearrangement uses TRBV27 and TRBJ2-6; TRBD1 or TRBD2 may be the D gene (5 bases each). The CDR3 is 14 residues long. Trimming took off 9 bases at V and 0 bases at J, with 9 bases between the two ends. Germline CDR1 is MNHEY and CDR2 is SMNVEV (reference sequence). The chain's CDR3 is CASKRGSGANVLTF. Here the CDR3 DNA reads TGTGCCAGTAAGAGGGGCTCTGGGGCCAACGTCCTGACTTTC.

The rearrangement joins TRBV19 to TRBJ2-7; D not certain. Germline V gene sequence: CDR1 LNHDA, CDR2 SQIVND (reference sequence). The CDR3 spans 11 residues. Trimming removed 3 bases from V and 7 bases from J, with 7 bases in between. CDR3 protein: CASSMETEQYF. The CDR3 DNA follows: TGTGCCAGTAGTATGGAGACTGAGCAGTACTTC.

Here the CDR3 reads CATSRARQLTEAFF. The CDR3 bases are TGTGCCACCAGCAGAGCACGGCAGCTCACTGAAGCTTTCTTT. This chain links TRBV15 with TRBJ1-1; no clear D gene. The ends were cut back, 1 base at V and 4 bases at J, with 10 bases in the middle. Germline lookup yields CDR1 LNHNV and CDR2 YYDKDF (reference sequence). The CDR3 totals 14 residues.

For the CDR3, the DNA is TGTGCCAGCACGGCCGGAAATCTAGCGGGAGTGATCAATGAGCAGTTCTTC. This encodes CASTAGNLAGVINEQFF. The genes are TRBV28 and TRBJ2-1; TRBD2 aligns across 10 bases. This CDR3 has 17 residues. CDR1 is MDHEN and CDR2 is SYDVKM in the germline V gene. Trimming at V came to 7 bases and at J to 6 bases, leaving 15 bases not matched to a gene.

V and J are TRBV3-1 (or the pseudogene TRBV3-2) and TRBJ2-1; 12 bases fit TRBD2. The CDR3 is 17 residues long. In germline, CDR1 is LGHDT, CDR2 YNNKEL (reference sequence). Germline trimming cut 4 bases from V and 8 bases from J; bases unmatched to any gene: 12. The CDR3 nucleotides read TGTGCCAGCAGCCTTCGGACTAGCGGGATTCTGGGGGATGAGCAGTTCTTC. This sequence encodes CASSLRTSGILGDEQFF.

J is TRBJ1-4 and V is TRBV30; weak D call: TRBD1 (5 bases). From germline, CDR1 is GTSNPN and CDR2 SVGIG (reference sequence). The CDR3 is made up of 14 amino acids. Trimming took off 0 bases at V and 7 bases at J, with 12 bases between the two ends. The CDR3, as DNA: TGTGCCTGGAGTGTACAGTCAGGGACTGAAAAACTGTTTTTT. Its translation: CAWSVQSGTEKLFF.

The V gene is TRBV28, the J gene TRBJ1-1; D not resolved. Trimming shortened V by 3 bases and J by 1 base, and 9 bases separated the two germline ends. The germline CDR1 and CDR2 sequences are MDHEN and SYDVKM. CDR3 length: 14 amino acids. CDR3 residues: CASSLGRWNTEAFF. Written as DNA, the CDR3 is TGTGCCAGCAGTTTGGGCAGGTGGAACACTGAAGCTTTCTTT.

This chain uses TRBV9 with TRBJ2-7; TRBD1 matches 10 bases. CDR3 length: 15 residues. The J segment lost 5 bases and the V segment lost 3 bases, leaving 8 bases of the junction unmatched. CDR1 SGDLS and CDR2 YYNGEE come from the germline V gene. The CDR3 here is CASSADRGVRDEQYF. The DNA for the CDR3 is TGTGCCAGCAGCGCGGACAGGGGGGTTCGCGACGAGCAGTACTTC.

The V and J genes are TRBV19 and TRBJ2-7; 7 bases match TRBD2. CDR3 length: 15 amino acids. V lost 5 bases, J lost 4 bases, and 11 bases stayed unmatched. Germline V gene data show CDR1 as LNHDA and CDR2 as SQIVND (reference sequence). Here the CDR3 reads CASSYGVAGLYEQYF. CDR3 DNA sequence: TGTGCCAGTAGTTACGGGGTAGCGGGTCTATACGAGCAGTACTTC.

V is TRBV4-2 and J is TRBJ2-2; 7 nucleotides match TRBD1. Trimming took 4 bases from V and 2 from J; bases not matched to a gene: 10. This CDR3 has 17 residues. From germline, CDR1 is LGHNA and CDR2 YNFKEQ. The CDR3 coding sequence is TGTGCCAGCAGCCTATACCGGACAGGAGGCAACACCGGGGAGCTGTTTTTT. Its protein is CASSLYRTGGNTGELFF.

CDR3 loop: CASSGGPYEQYF. The CDR3 region has the DNA TGCGCCAGCAGCGGGGGTCCCTACGAGCAGTACTTC. The chain has TRBV10-2 and TRBJ2-7, with TRBD2 as a possible D gene (6 bases). Per the germline V gene, CDR1 is WSHSY and CDR2 is SAAADI. Trimming took off 6 bases at V and 2 bases at J, with 8 bases between the two ends. CDR3 size: 12 residues.

V gene TRBV19 combines with J gene TRBJ2-1; TRBD2 agrees at 7 bases. The CDR3 extends over 18 amino acids. Germline values: CDR1 LNHDA, CDR2 SQIVND (reference sequence). Unmatched junction bases numbered 14, after V lost 3 bases and J lost 3 bases. CDR3 DNA: TGTGCCAGTAGTATGGGACTAATTGGGCCGTCATACTACAATGAGCAGTTCTTC. This sequence encodes CASSMGLIGPSYYNEQFF.